The clone carrying this T cell receptor (beta chain) was counted a few times. These data are taken from a study of OX40 agonist ivuxolimab in advanced cancers. Study-level background: Prior checkpoint blockade (anti-PD-1, anti-PD-L1 or anti-CTLA-4) was permitted; approximately 41% had it.

V was pared by 8 bases and J by 7 bases, with 18 bases between. The germline gives CDR1 SNHLY, CDR2 FYNNEI. There are 14 residues in the CDR3. TCRdb's table, derived via immunoSEQ multiplex PCR, lists solely in-frame clones and lacks some. The sample includes about 18,000 clones, around 70% of them seen just once. This receptor was obtained from an adult with an advanced solid tumor such as melanoma, head and neck, liver or kidney cancer. The source material was CD4+ or CD8+ T cells sorted from blood, sampled in a trial of the OX40 agonist ivuxolimab. This chain joins TRBV2 and TRBJ2-1; no reliable D call. The CDR3 DNA reads as TGTGCCAGCCCCAAGGGCCTCCAAGGGAATGAGCAGTTCTTC. Translation gives CASPKGLQGNEQFF. The entire variable domain, with the rest obtained from reference TRBV2 and TRBJ2-1, is as follows: EPEVTQTPSHQVTQMGQEVILRCVPISNHLYFYWYRQILGQKVEFLVSFYNNEISEKSEIFDDQFSVERPDGSNFTLKIRSTKLEDSAMYFCASPKGLQGNEQFFGPGTRLTVL.